Included here is one T cell receptor (beta chain) sequence, with context. The antigen remains undetermined. The data belong to a study of T cells in pancreatic ductal adenocarcinoma. Study-level results: The resected pancreatic cancer cohort was biased toward the minority with early-stage disease. Mean clonality was roughly 0.1 in tumors and about 0.079 in blood, not significantly different. Tumor-versus-blood clonality comparisons may be biased toward lower tumor diversity.

Trimming shortened V by 6 bases and J by 0 bases, and 12 bases separated the two germline ends. Germline V gene sequence: CDR1 MNHEY, CDR2 SMNVEV (reference sequence). This CDR3 comprises 14 residues. Generated by immunoSEQ multiplex PCR, the TCRdb table keeps only in-frame clones and is missing some. The sample has around 100,000 clones, 90% to 95% seen once. Selected pancreatic ductal adenocarcinoma patients had undergone surgery without neoadjuvant therapy. The TCR sequence derives from a human donor with pancreatic ductal adenocarcinoma. The chain couples TRBV27 to TRBJ2-7; D call uncertain. Specimen: PBMCs. CDR3: CASSQNSFSYEQYF. Here the CDR3 DNA reads TGTGCCAGCAGCCAGAATTCTTTCTCCTACGAGCAGTACTTC.